This paragraph covers one T cell receptor (beta chain) sequence. Antigen specificity is unknown. Method: immunoSEQ multiplex PCR; TCRdb's copy keeps in-frame clones and lacks some. This sample has 12,000 to 15,000 clones; around 78% occur once, and the top ten carry more than 25%. ViraFEST expansion of antigen-specific CD4+ T cells with viral peptide pools preceded sequencing. Upon completion of 10 to 11 days in culture, CD4+ T cells were isolated. A positive SARS-CoV-2 PCR test fell between March and December 2020. Either the mRNA-1273 or the BNT162b2 vaccine was given to participants as two doses. Germline trimming cut 0 bases from V and 6 bases from J; bases unmatched to any gene: 12. The CDR3 extends over 17 amino acids. CDR1 is LGHNA, CDR2 YSLEER, per germline. The data are from a study of vaccination effects on CD4 cells after COVID-19.

Sample: CD4+ T cells from PBMCs cultured with HCoV-NL63 spike peptides, taken after COVID-19 vaccination. This sequence originates from a human donor who had a prior SARS-CoV-2 infection. The J gene is TRBJ2-3, the V gene TRBV4-3; 7 nucleotides align to TRBD2. The DNA for the CDR3 is TGCGCCAGCAGCCAAGATTTATCTAGCGGAGGCTACGATACGCAGTATTTT. It specifies CASSQDLSSGGYDTQYF.